A selection of T cell receptor beta chains follows, all from one sample in a study of technical replicates of blood from a few donors. Libraries were prepared by immunoSEQ multiplex PCR; TCRdb keeps only in-frame clonotypes and omits some of them. The sample includes about 57,000 clones, just under 95% of them seen just once. Sequencing was done on a sample of PBMCs. These receptors were taken from a human donor in good health. Some clones in this sample may be carry-over from other donors' samples. Each CDR3 is given with its conserved first and last residue. The order of the fields is D gene, V gene, CDR3 protein. The D gene is left open where the match is weak.

D gene: NA; V gene: TRBV7-9; CDR3 protein: CASSLVGGGNNEQFF
D gene: TRBD1; V gene: TRBV11-2; CDR3 protein: CASSPRTGAGTQYF
D gene: NA; V gene: TRBV4-1; CDR3 protein: CASSPQGGAWNQPQHF
D gene: TRBD1; V gene: TRBV4-3; CDR3 protein: CASSQDLTGFYGYTF
D gene: TRBD1; V gene: TRBV15; CDR3 protein: CATSRLTGGPGNQPQHF
D gene: TRBD2; V gene: TRBV5-1; CDR3 protein: CASSLAWGGSVEQFF
D gene: TRBD1; V gene: TRBV18; CDR3 protein: CASSQGTGSRYEQYF
D gene: NA; V gene: TRBV6-5; CDR3 protein: CASQTLRGTQETQYF
D gene: NA; V gene: TRBV4-3; CDR3 protein: CASSQDSSSGNTIYF
D gene: TRBD2; V gene: TRBV7-7; CDR3 protein: CASSPRREGSSYEQYF
D gene: NA; V gene: TRBV6-5; CDR3 protein: CASSYSGGQDTQYF
D gene: NA; V gene: TRBV6-4; CDR3 protein: CASSASGTDTQYF
D gene: TRBD2; V gene: TRBV4-1; CDR3 protein: CASSQASRTSGLSYEQYF
D gene: NA; V gene: TRBV18; CDR3 protein: CASSDDYYQPQHF
D gene: TRBD2; V gene: TRBV5-6; CDR3 protein: CASSLGEAGGTDTQYF
D gene: TRBD1; V gene: TRBV5-4; CDR3 protein: CASSPGGDRRINYGYTF
D gene: NA; V gene: TRBV5-1; CDR3 protein: CASTRTAALQETQYF